The 6 T cell receptor beta chains in this list originate from one sample, sequenced in a study of shared clonotypes between healthy human individuals. TCRdb's table, derived via immunoSEQ multiplex PCR, lists solely in-frame clones and lacks some. The sample lists about 480,000 clones; 60% to 80% were seen once. Sequenced input: PBMCs. These receptors originate from a woman aged 40 to 49 in good health. Some clones in this sample may be carry-over from other donors' samples.

Comment on this clone: Other DNA sequences in this specimen translate into the identical CDR3. The V gene is TRBV27, the J gene TRBJ2-1, with 11 bases lining up with TRBD2. This CDR3 is 15 amino acids long. The J segment lost 3 bases and the V segment lost 2 bases, leaving 0 bases of the junction unmatched. Germline CDR1 MNHEY, CDR2 SMNVEV (reference sequence). In nucleotides, the CDR3 is TGTGCCAGCAGTTTACTAGCGGGAGGCTACAATGAGCAGTTCTTC. Its protein is CASSLLAGGYNEQFF.

The chain has TRBV7-9 and TRBJ2-5, with TRBD2 matching 7 bases. The J call could be wrong; TRBJ2-7 is a better fit for the DNA end. Germline loops: CDR1 SEHNR, CDR2 FQNEAQ (reference sequence). There are 15 residues in the CDR3. CDR3 loop: CASSLVGGGSYEQYF. CDR3 nucleotide sequence: TGTGCCAGCAGCTTAGTTGGCGGGGGCTCCTACGAGCAGTACTTC.

This clone has only a few counts. V gene TRBV19 combines with J gene TRBJ2-7; no reliable D call. Trimming shortened V by 5 bases and J by 5 bases, and 19 bases separated the two germline ends. This CDR3 contains 15 residues. Germline CDR1 is LNHDA and CDR2 is SQIVND (reference sequence). CDR3 amino acids: CASSPPQTTWNEQYF. For the CDR3, the DNA is TGTGCCAGTAGTCCCCCTCAGACAACTTGGAACGAGCAGTACTTC.

There are a few counts of this clone. The V and J genes are TRBV7-9 and TRBJ1-5; D might be TRBD1 (6 bases). Germline V gene data show CDR1 as SEHNR and CDR2 as FQNEAQ (reference sequence). The V gene lost 5 bases and the J gene lost 1 base, with 9 bases spanning the gap. This CDR3 has 14 residues. Here the CDR3 reads CASSQGQSNQPQHF. The CDR3 DNA is TGTGCCAGCAGCCAAGGACAGAGCAATCAGCCCCAGCATTTT.

On this clone: Other DNA sequences in this specimen translate into the identical CDR3. The V and J genes are TRBV28 and TRBJ1-2; TRBD1 might be the D (6 bases). The length of the CDR3 is 12 residues. The V end was cut by 3 bases, the J end by 4 bases, with 6 bases between. Germline lookup yields CDR1 MDHEN and CDR2 SYDVKM. CDR3 DNA: TGTGCCAGCAGTTTGACAGGCTATGGCTACACCTTC. Encoded protein: CASSLTGYGYTF.

The chain combines TRBV19 with TRBJ1-1; D perhaps matches TRBD1 (5 bases). This CDR3 has 13 residues. Germline CDR1 reads LNHDA; CDR2 reads SQIVND (reference sequence). The ends were cut back, 10 bases at V and 1 base at J, with 13 bases in the middle. CDR3 residues: CATRGRTNTEAFF. CDR3 bases: TGTGCCACCCGGGGACGTACGAACACTGAAGCTTTCTTT.